This T cell receptor (beta chain) was profiled in a study of CD8+ T cells in alopecia areata. Study-wide results and caveats: Scalp clonality, together with expanded CD8+ clones among the top 100, fell significantly with tofacitinib.

Notes on this clone: The antigen is unknown.

Extraction of RNA preceded its reverse transcription into cDNA, which served as the sequencing template. The table came from immunoSEQ multiplex PCR; TCRdb's copy has only in-frame clones and leaves some out. The sample lists 150,000 to 200,000 clones; roughly 64% were seen once. Indicated treatment: oral pan-JAK inhibitor, 5-10 mg twice daily. V dropped 5 bases and J dropped 7; count of bases not matched to a gene: 8. The CDR3 extends over 14 amino acids. The germline V gene has CDR1 MNHEY and CDR2 SMNVEV (reference sequence). The chain couples TRBV27 to TRBJ1-5, with TRBD1 matching 7 bases. Sequences were derived from CD8+ T cells sorted from blood, sampled at week 24, from a patient treated with tofacitinib. This TCR was recovered from a human donor with alopecia areata. DNA of the CDR3: TGTGCCAGCAGTAGCGGTGTCAGGGGGCAGCCCCAGCATTTT. Encoded protein: CASSSGVRGQPQHF.